This T cell receptor (beta chain) originates from a study of tumor and adjacent non-tumor tissue in lung cancer (dated by TCRdb to between 2018 and 2020). With regard to the full study: Of the cohort, around eleven patients had adenocarcinoma, 2 had squamous cell carcinoma and 1 had small cell lung cancer. The roughly 15 patients were aged 31 to 76 years, included about ten men and 5 women, and had TNM stage I to III disease. A total of some 130 million productive TCRbeta reads were generated by sequencing, corresponding to an average of roughly 4.1 million reads per sample. Bulk TCRbeta repertoires were compared between lung tumor tissue and matched distant non-tumor lung tissue obtained from fewer than 18 lung cancer patients. For each patient, one tumor sample and one normal lung sample were taken, giving under 35 paired specimens that underwent TCRbeta CDR3 sequencing.

Results the study describes overall, beyond this receptor: Only roughly 14 patients were in the cohort, and the authors stated that larger samples and more detailed clinical data are needed. Peripheral blood was not sequenced, so blood TCRbeta repertoires in these lung cancer patients were not examined. Tumor tissue showed significantly greater TCR diversity (inverse Simpson) than normal lung tissue (roughly 430 vs 170, P = 0.0075, Mann-Whitney U test). Younger patients had significantly higher TCR diversity, and higher tumor TCR diversity was associated with shorter overall and disease-free survival. Neither the sequencing platform nor unique molecular identifiers are mentioned in the methods. A significantly larger cumulative share of the repertoire was made up by the top 100 clones in normal lung than in tumor tissue.

V loses 1 base of germline sequence and J loses 7 bases, and the interval between the two ends is 14 bases. Its CDR3 holds 15 amino acids, cysteine through phenylalanine. Here the CDR3 DNA is all that survives: 45 bases in frame from base 1. The germline V gene (reference sequence) yields SGHNT for CDR1 and YYREEE for CDR2. This clonotype is labeled medium-sized (0.01 to 0.1%). Its binding antigen is unknown. No much larger clonotype is one base removed from it; base qualities were not supplied. RNA was extracted from bulk unsorted tissue and checked for quality with a NanoDrop ND-1000 and an Agilent 2100. Donors were newly diagnosed lung cancer patients admitted for thoracic surgery in China between August and November 2014, without prior chemotherapy. Patients who had received previous radiotherapy or chemotherapy, or who had another concurrent cancer, were excluded from the study. Surgical tissue pieces of roughly 1-2 cm3 were preserved in RNAlater solution and stored at -80 °C until use.

Libraries were built with multiplex PCR. Sequencer: Illumina HiSeq 2500. TCRbeta libraries were constructed through three rounds of nested PCR with primers (Table S4) according to protocols adapted from ARM-PCR. PCR products of 200-500 bp were gel-excised and purified with the QIAquick gel extraction kit before sequencing. As for how the authors treated the data: Trimmomatic was used to clean the reads, FLASH was used to merge the reads into complete CDR3 sequences, and MiTCR was used to assign the reads to V(D)J germline segments. VDJtools was used to compute clonal diversity as the inverse Simpson's index. A read counted as productive if the sequence was in-frame and lacked a premature stop codon. TCRdb trimmed public reads at Q25 via fastp, called clones via MiXCR and kept in-frame beta chains. All rows with the same CDR3 protein become a single entry with the most common DNA and genes. For this entry, the V and J calls and clone size follow TCRdb and not the study's own pipeline. Across this sample there are more than 85,000 distinct CDR3 sequences, with roughly 80% seen only once. Around a third of the sample is held by the ten biggest clonotypes.

The chain links TRBV5-4 with TRBJ1-4; a confident D gene designation cannot be given. This receptor was obtained from a woman between 55 and 75 years old with non-small cell lung cancer. The specimen sequenced was lung tumor tissue. The CDR3: CASSLSPSSGEKLFF. The nucleotide sequence reads TGTGCCAGCAGCTTGAGTCCTTCGTCGGGTGAAAAACTGTTTTTT.